This T cell receptor beta chain was sequenced in a study of blood T cell repertoires in COVID-19. Germline-derived CDR1 and CDR2 are MNHNS and SASEGT. The length of the CDR3 is 16 residues. Trimming removed 4 bases at V and 0 bases at J, with 16 bases between. Enrollees, about 18 to 95 years old, lived in roughly 24 US areas. What the recovered Cohort 3 donors had was two negative PCRs, clearance, or symptom resolution. The assay was immunoSEQ multiplex PCR, and TCRdb's table has in-frame clones only and misses some. The sample records fewer than 200,000 clones, approximately 81% being singletons. The V gene is TRBV6-1, the J gene TRBJ2-7, with a possible D match to TRBD1 (5 bases). Sequencing used PBMCs or T cells enriched from blood (not recorded which). This clonotype was sampled from a man in his fifties or sixties who had recovered from COVID-19. The CDR3 nucleotides read TGTGCCAGCAGTGCCGACTTGACAGTGAGCTCCTACGAGCAGTACTTC. It yields the protein CASSADLTVSSYEQYF.